The 11 T cell receptor beta chains below come from one sample, sequenced in a study of cytomegalovirus exposure and HLA in healthy donors. With 60 Vbeta and 13 Jbeta primers, the PCR was carried out. Profiled with immunoSEQ multiplex PCR; TCRdb holds only in-frame clones, not every one. This table holds some 96,000 clones, roughly 80% found once. Sequences were obtained from PBMCs. These receptors originate from a man aged 40-55 years in good health and CMV-seropositive.

The rearrangement links TRBV5-4 to TRBJ2-1, with 7 bases matching TRBD2. In germline, CDR1 is SGHNT, CDR2 YYREEE (reference sequence). CDR3 size: 14 residues. J lost 8 bases, V lost 3 bases, and 8 bases had no gene match. CDR3 loop: CASSWFGGGDEQFF. CDR3 in DNA: TGTGCCAGCAGCTGGTTCGGGGGAGGGGATGAGCAGTTCTTC.

This chain links TRBV6-5 with TRBJ1-1; no firm D call. The germline V gene has CDR1 MNHEY and CDR2 SVGAGI. Trimming took 5 bases from V and 6 from J, leaving 13 bases between them. This CDR3 has 13 residues. The CDR3 protein is CASSEAGGPEAFF. Here the CDR3 DNA reads TGTGCCAGCAGTGAAGCGGGAGGACCTGAAGCTTTCTTT.

This chain connects TRBV6-5 to TRBJ2-5, with a possible D match to TRBD1 (7 bases). CDR1 is MNHEY, CDR2 SVGAGI, per germline. Trimming removed 6 bases at V and 5 bases at J, with 19 bases between. The CDR3 has 15 amino acids. CDR3 loop: CASRSPTGAGETQYF. In nucleotides, the CDR3 is TGTGCCAGCAGGTCTCCAACAGGGGCGGGGGAGACCCAGTACTTC.

The gene calls are TRBV29-1 and TRBJ1-1; 7 bases fit TRBD1. J gave up 1 base and V 7 bases, and 6 bases lay outside the gene matches. Germline-derived CDR1 and CDR2 are SQVTM and ANQGSEA. This CDR3 region has 13 residues. This CDR3 is CSGRQGSNTEAFF. The CDR3 nucleotides read TGCAGCGGTCGACAGGGATCGAACACTGAAGCTTTCTTT. The full variable domain, with the rest looked up from reference TRBV29-1 and TRBJ1-1, is SAVISQKPSRDICQRGTSLTIQCQVDSQVTMMFWYRQQPGQSLTLIATANQGSEATYESGFVIDKFPISRPNLTFSTLTVSNMSPEDSSIYLCSGRQGSNTEAFFGQGTRLTVV.

J is TRBJ2-7 and V is TRBV28; D possibly corresponds to TRBD1 (7 bases). The germline V gene has CDR1 MDHEN and CDR2 SYDVKM. This CDR3 region has 14 residues. V lost 3 bases, J lost 2 bases, and 11 bases lay in between. Here the CDR3 reads CASSLRDSTYEQYF. The CDR3 DNA follows: TGTGCCAGCAGTTTGCGGGACAGCACCTACGAGCAGTACTTC.

Details on this clone: The CDR3 does not close with the conserved phenylalanine or tryptophan, likely indicating a read error. The limits of the CDR3 on the DNA are not certain, so only TCRdb's listed CDR3 is given. This rearrangement joins TRBV5-1 to TRBJ2-4; TRBD1 is the table's D call and was not checked against the DNA. The germline V gene encodes CDR1 SGHRS and CDR2 YFSETQ. A total of 14 residues make up the CDR3, ends included. The CDR3: CASSPGEPGQGASL.

V and J are TRBV11-2 and TRBJ2-7; 10 bases match TRBD2. The CDR3 has 14 residues. Germline loops: CDR1 SGHAT, CDR2 FQNNGV. Trimming at V came to 3 bases and at J to 2 bases, leaving 1 base not matched to a gene. CDR3: CASSFLAGAYEQYF. The CDR3, as DNA: TGTGCCAGCAGCTTCCTAGCGGGAGCCTACGAGCAGTACTTC.

This chain connects TRBV5-1 to TRBJ2-3; possibly TRBD2 for D (6 bases). Germline V gene sequence: CDR1 SGHRS, CDR2 YFSETQ. The V end lost 3 bases, the J end lost 2 bases, and 10 bases lay between the germline ends. The CDR3 has 14 residues. CDR3 residues: CASSSGVITDTQYF. CDR3 bases: TGCGCCAGCAGCTCGGGGGTTATCACAGATACGCAGTATTTT.

This chain connects TRBV28 to TRBJ2-4; 11 positions match TRBD2. Germline loops: CDR1 MDHEN, CDR2 SYDVKM. The length of the CDR3 is 20 residues. The junction had 17 bases not matched to a gene; V was cut back by 3 bases and J by 4 bases. CDR3 in DNA: TGTGCCAGCAGTTTGAAGCTTAGCGGGAGGGCCGGGGGGAGAAAAAACATTCAGTACTTC. This codes for CASSLKLSGRAGGRKNIQYF.

The V and J genes are TRBV7-9 and TRBJ2-4, with D perhaps matching TRBD1 (6 bases). CDR1 is SEHNR, CDR2 FQNEAQ, per germline (reference sequence). V was pared by 5 bases and J by 0 bases, with 14 bases between. The CDR3 is made up of 16 amino acids. The CDR3 here is CASSPRTETAKNIQYF. The CDR3 DNA is TGTGCCAGCAGCCCACGGACAGAGACAGCCAAAAACATTCAGTACTTC.

Comment on this clone: One junction end disagrees with the germline gene, perhaps due to a read error. J is TRBJ2-1 and V is TRBV7-9, with 8 bases matching TRBD2. Germline CDR1 SEHNR, CDR2 FQNEAQ (reference sequence). This CDR3 has 16 amino acids. CDR3 loop: CSSSLVLVAGYNEQFF. The CDR3 bases are TGTTCCAGCAGCTTAGTCTTAGTAGCGGGATACAATGAGCAGTTCTTC.